The TCR beta chain under discussion was sequenced for a study of blood T cell repertoires in COVID-19. Study-wide background: Italy, Spain and the United States were the sources of the convalescent and acute COVID-19 samples. Sources were T cells, B-cell-depleted T cells, or PBMCs; the material itself was cDNA or gDNA.

Patients from Seattle were sampled longitudinally, starting during active infection. Source study methods: Nucleated cell counts were estimated from reference gene primer amplification. Profiling relied on immunoSEQ multiplex PCR, and the TCRdb table lists in-frame clones only, not all of them. The D gene and trimming were derived from the DNA, and the V and J assignments and clone size from that table. The data contain some 200,000 clones, roughly 94% of them singletons. This clone was detected once. The receptor was derived from a man aged 25-40 years with COVID-19, enrolled during active disease. Sequencing was performed on peripheral blood.

CDR3 in amino acids: CASSPSRGTAPLHF. The DNA for the CDR3 is TGCGCCAGCAGCCCATCCCGGGGGACCGCCCCCCTCCACTTT. This chain links TRBV5-1 with TRBJ1-6; a weak D match, TRBD1 (5 bases). The CDR3 loop spans 14 amino acids. V gave up 4 bases and J gave up 13 bases, with 18 bases separating them. Germline V gives CDR1 SGHRS, CDR2 YFSETQ. The whole variable domain, remainder taken from reference TRBV5-1 and TRBJ1-6, is KAGVTQTPRYLIKTRGQQVTLSCSPISGHRSVSWYQQTPGQGLQFLFEYFSETQRNKGNFPGRFSGRQFSNSRSEMNVSTLELGDSALYLCASSPSRGTAPLHFGNGTRLTVT.